The 20 T cell receptor beta chains below all came from one sample that was sequenced in a study of blood T cell repertoires in COVID-19. Sequencing was performed with immunoSEQ multiplex PCR; in TCRdb, only in-frame clones are kept and a portion is missing. This sample has about 320,000 clones, with about 82% found just once. Sequencing was carried out using peripheral blood. The receptors originated from a woman aged 45 to 65 with acute or convalescent COVID-19.

The genes are TRBV6-1 and TRBJ1-3, with 7 positions matching TRBD1. Germline CDR1 MNHNS, CDR2 SASEGT. V was clipped by 5 bases and J by 1 base; unmatched bases: 8. This CDR3 contains 16 residues. The DNA for the CDR3 is TGTGCCAGCAGTAAAGGACAGGTCGGGTCTGGAAACACCATATATTTT. Its protein product is CASSKGQVGSGNTIYF.

The chain couples TRBV24-1 to TRBJ2-2; D may be TRBD2 (5 bases). Germline V gene lookup returns CDR1 KGHDR and CDR2 SFDVKD. Trimming removed 5 bases from V and 0 bases from J, with 12 bases in between. This CDR3 comprises 16 residues. The CDR3 loop is CATSVSEPTNTGELFF. The CDR3 nucleotides are TGTGCCACCAGTGTTAGCGAACCAACGAACACCGGGGAGCTGTTTTTT.

J is TRBJ2-7 and V is TRBV4-2; 11 bases match TRBD2. The V and J ends lost 1 base and 3 bases, in that order; junction bases with no gene match: 5. CDR1 is LGHNA and CDR2 is YNFKEQ in the germline V gene. CDR3 length: 16 residues. The CDR3 DNA follows: TGTGCCAGCAGCCAAGGTGGACTAGCGGGTAACTACGAGCAGTACTTC. Encoded protein: CASSQGGLAGNYEQYF.

The rearrangement joins TRBV11-2 to TRBJ2-7; the match to TRBD2 covers 11 bases. The CDR3 runs to 14 residues. Trimming cost V 4 bases and J 4 bases; bases outside gene matches: 3. Germline assignment: CDR1 SGHAT and CDR2 FQNNGV. The CDR3 DNA reads as TGTGCCAGCAGCTATAGCGGGAGGGGGTACGAGCAGTACTTC. Its translation: CASSYSGRGYEQYF.

This clone was observed a handful of times. The chain has TRBV5-4 and TRBJ1-6, with D possibly matching TRBD1 (5 bases). CDR1 and CDR2 from the germline V gene are SGHNT and YYREEE (reference sequence). The CDR3 length is 17 residues. V was cut by 3 bases and J by 4 bases, with 17 bases left in between. The CDR3 spells CASSSPGGYGYNSPLHF. CDR3 coding DNA: TGTGCCAGCAGCTCCCCTGGGGGGTACGGTTATAATTCACCCCTCCACTTT.

This sequence joins TRBV2 and TRBJ1-1, with D possibly matching TRBD1 (6 bases). Germline-derived CDR1 and CDR2 are SNHLY and FYNNEI. There are 16 residues in the CDR3. Trimming left V 6 bases short and J 0 bases short, with 17 bases between. The CDR3 is CASRTGIGPMNTEAFF. The CDR3 coding sequence is TGTGCCAGCAGGACAGGAATCGGCCCCATGAACACTGAAGCTTTCTTT. The complete variable domain, with remaining parts taken from reference TRBV2 and TRBJ1-1, reads EPEVTQTPSHQVTQMGQEVILRCVPISNHLYFYWYRQILGQKVEFLVSFYNNEISEKSEIFDDQFSVERPDGSNFTLKIRSTKLEDSAMYFCASRTGIGPMNTEAFFGQGTRLTVV.

This chain joins TRBV19 and TRBJ1-2; D uncertain. V lost 2 bases and J lost 2, with 15 bases in between. The CDR3 totals 16 residues. Germline V lookup: CDR1 LNHDA, CDR2 SQIVND (reference sequence). This CDR3 is CASSIPQQINNYGYTF. CDR3 bases: TGTGCCAGTAGTATACCCCAACAAATCAACAACTATGGCTACACCTTC.

This clone appeared once. The chain has TRBV4-2 and TRBJ2-1; 13 bases fit TRBD2. From germline, CDR1 is LGHNA and CDR2 YNFKEQ. The CDR3 covers 16 residues. Trimming cost V 4 bases and J 8 bases; bases outside gene matches: 8. CDR3: CASSPHTSGRAYEQFF. CDR3 sequence (DNA): TGTGCCAGCAGCCCCCATACTAGCGGGAGGGCTTATGAGCAGTTCTTC.

This clone was found once. J is TRBJ2-1 and V is TRBV29-1; 7 bases fit TRBD2. The CDR3 extends over 14 amino acids. Losses at the gene ends were 8 bases for V and 7 bases for J; bases not matched to a gene: 14. Germline V gene data show CDR1 as SQVTM and CDR2 as ANQGSEA. The CDR3 nucleotides read TGCAGCTGCCAAGGACTAGTGATCGGGAATGAGCAGTTCTTC. This sequence encodes CSCQGLVIGNEQFF.

This chain links TRBV27 with TRBJ1-6, with unresolved D. This CDR3 has 12 amino acids. With 3 bases removed from V and 8 bases from J, the gap between germline ends came to 5 bases. CDR1 MNHEY and CDR2 SMNVEV come from the germline V gene (reference sequence). CDR3 region: CASSLRDSPLHF. CDR3 nucleotide sequence: TGTGCCAGCAGTTTGAGGGATTCACCCCTCCACTTT.

This chain joins TRBV5-6 and TRBJ2-3; 11 nucleotides agree with TRBD2. The J segment lost 5 bases and the V segment lost 1 base, leaving 3 bases of the junction unmatched. The length of the CDR3 is 15 residues. In germline, CDR1 is SGHDT, CDR2 YYEEEE. CDR3 residues: CASSLWLAGGDTQYF. DNA of the CDR3: TGTGCCAGCAGCTTGTGGCTAGCGGGAGGAGATACGCAGTATTTT.

This clone occurred a few times. The chain employs TRBV6-6 and TRBJ1-3; D might be TRBD1 (5 bases). This CDR3 comprises 15 residues. Germline V gene lookup returns CDR1 MNHNY and CDR2 SVGAGI (reference sequence). Trimming took 2 bases from V and 0 from J, leaving 8 bases between them. Here the CDR3 reads CASSYGGDSGNTIYF. The CDR3 DNA reads TGTGCCAGCAGTTACGGAGGGGACTCTGGAAACACCATATATTTT.

The chain is built from TRBV19 and TRBJ1-2; no clear D. The CDR3 loop spans 13 amino acids. CDR1 and CDR2 from the germline V gene are LNHDA and SQIVND (reference sequence). Trimming shortened V by 8 bases and J by 3 bases, and 13 bases separated the two germline ends. CDR3 nucleotide sequence: TGTGCCAGTGACTATGGAGGGTACTATGGCTACACCTTC. Its translation: CASDYGGYYGYTF.

The chain joins TRBV28 to TRBJ1-1; D is undetermined. The CDR3 is made up of 13 amino acids. CDR1 and CDR2 from the germline V gene are MDHEN and SYDVKM. V was trimmed by 2 bases and J by 1 base, leaving 5 bases between them. The CDR3 DNA is TGTGCCAGCAGTTTAGAACAGAACACTGAAGCTTTCTTT. Translation: CASSLEQNTEAFF.

This sequence joins TRBV7-9 and TRBJ2-3, with TRBD2 matching over 11 bases. The J segment lost 4 bases and the V segment lost 5 bases, leaving 2 bases of the junction unmatched. There are 14 residues in the CDR3. Germline CDR1 SEHNR, CDR2 FQNEAQ (reference sequence). The CDR3 spells CASSPLAGADTQYF. The CDR3 DNA reads as TGTGCCAGCAGCCCACTAGCGGGAGCAGATACGCAGTATTTT.

This chain joins TRBV7-2 and TRBJ2-7, with 8 bases matching TRBD2. The V gene end was trimmed by 1 base and the J gene end by 5 bases; junction bases not matched to a gene: 13. CDR3 length: 17 residues. Germline V gene lookup returns CDR1 SGHTA and CDR2 FQGNSA. The CDR3 protein is CASSLGAGRAAGDEQYF. Here the CDR3 DNA reads TGTGCCAGCAGCTTAGGAGCCGGGAGGGCGGCTGGAGACGAGCAGTACTTC.

The CDR3 protein is CASSLGIETQYF. The CDR3 DNA follows: TGTGCCAGCAGCTTAGGTATAGAGACCCAGTACTTC. The gene calls are TRBV7-9 and TRBJ2-5; D is ambiguous. The CDR3 is made up of 12 amino acids. Trimming pared 1 base from V and 4 bases from J, leaving 4 bases between. Germline V gives CDR1 SEHNR, CDR2 FQNEAQ (reference sequence). Full variable domain (rest looked up from reference TRBV7-9 and TRBJ2-5): DTGVSQNPRHKITKRGQNVTFRCDPISEHNRLYWYRQTLGQGPEFLTYFQNEAQLEKSRLLSDRFSAERPKGSFSTLEIQRTEQGDSAMYLCASSLGIETQYFGPGTRLLVL.

This chain links TRBV30 with TRBJ2-3; D might be TRBD2 (6 bases). The V end was cut by 2 bases, the J end by 0 bases, with 12 bases between. The CDR3 is 15 amino acids. Germline loops: CDR1 GTSNPN, CDR2 SVGIG (reference sequence). The CDR3 here is CAWSTGVASTDTQYF. The CDR3, as DNA: TGTGCCTGGAGTACGGGGGTCGCTAGCACAGATACGCAGTATTTT.

The gene calls are TRBV3-1 (or the pseudogene TRBV3-2) and TRBJ2-7; tentatively, D is TRBD1 (6 bases). CDR1 is LGHDT and CDR2 is YNNKEL in the germline V gene (reference sequence). The ends were cut back, 1 base at V and 6 bases at J, with 10 bases in the middle. This CDR3 is built from 13 residues. The CDR3 sequence: CASSQGMGAEQYF. The CDR3 DNA reads TGTGCCAGCAGCCAAGGTATGGGGGCCGAGCAGTACTTC.

The chain joins TRBV5-8 to TRBJ2-1, with D possibly TRBD1 on 5 matching bases. CDR3 length: 14 residues. The V end lost 1 base, the J end lost 11 bases, and 16 bases lay between the germline ends. Per the germline V gene, CDR1 is SGHTS and CDR2 is YDEGEE. CDR3 nucleotides: TGTGCCAGCAGCTTGTTGGCCTTTGGGGCTCAGCAGTTCTTC. It translates to CASSLLAFGAQQFF.